This entry describes one T cell receptor (beta chain). Its specificity is not known. This sample is part of a study of blood T cells in healthy people across ages. Each sample provided at least 5.5 micrograms of extracted total RNA. The study, taken as a whole, reports: Measured against age, TCR beta diversity per million T cells decreased in a roughly linear manner.

V was clipped by 4 bases and J by 5 bases, with 18 bases between them. The V gene's germline CDR1 is MGHRA and CDR2 YSYEKL. CDR3 length: 15 amino acids. It was with a sample-barcoded 5' primer and a J-beta primer mix that a second PCR of about 7 to 12 cycles was run. Each cDNA molecule was tagged by a template-switch adaptor that had 12 random nucleotides. TCRdb reprocessed the 5' RACE reads via MiXCR and lists one record per CDR3 protein. The sample includes 750,000 to 850,000 distinct CDR3 sequences, 20% to 25% of them seen just once. This same sample was also part of a study on T cells of mothers and their children. That publication notes: In both related and unrelated pairs, TCR recombination output is shaped similarly by thymic selection.

This TCR was recovered from a boy between 5 and 17 years old in good health. The material sequenced was blood. The chain joins TRBV4-1 to TRBJ2-7; D assignment may be TRBD1 or TRBD2 (5 bases each). As DNA, the CDR3 is TGCGCCAGCAGCCCAAACGTCTGGGGGAACAACGAGCAGTACTTC. It specifies CASSPNVWGNNEQYF.